Listed below are T cell receptor beta chains from one sample, sequenced in a study of CD8+CD57+ T cells in acquired aplastic anemia. In TCRdb, the reads were re-called with MiXCR into one record per CDR3 protein. Of approximately 260,000 distinct CDR3 sequences detected, approximately 80% appear once; the ten largest clones hold roughly 42%. The sample was sorted CD4+, CD8+, or CD8+CD57+ T cells (not recorded which) from PBMCs. The receptors shown here come from a human donor with aplastic anemia. CDR3s include the opening cysteine and the closing phenylalanine or tryptophan. A D gene is named only where the DNA matches it firmly. Clone size is stated in some rows and not others, as once, few, many or a class when expanded.

-	TRBJ1-1	TRBV7-6	-	TGTGCCAGCAGCTTAGCCCACGCAACAAAAAATACCCATTTCTTT	CASSLAHATKNTHFF
-	TRBJ1-2	TRBV20-1	many	TGCAGTGCTAATGACAGAGGGGGGGTCGGATATGGCTACACCTTC	CSANDRGGVGYGYTF
-	TRBJ1-6	TRBV7-9	-	TGTGCCAGCAGCTTGGGGGGGGGCGGCGATAATTCGCACCTCCACTTT	CASSLGGGGDNSHLHF
TRBD2	TRBJ2-5	TRBV7-3	-	TGTGCCAGTAGTATCGCGGGGCTAGCGGGGGGAGAGACCCAGTACTTC	CASSIAGLAGGETQYF
-	TRBJ2-2	TRBV24-1	few	TGTGCCACCAGTGATGCACAGGGAACCGGGGAGCTGTTTTTT	CATSDAQGTGELFF
TRBD2	TRBJ2-1	TRBV24-1	-	TGTGCCACCAGGGCCAGCGGGAGTAGGGATGAGCAGTTCTTC	CATRASGSRDEQFF
-	TRBJ2-3	TRBV15	-	TGTGCCAGCAGTAGGTCGTATAGCAATCAGACCCAGTATTTT	CASSRSYSNQTQYF
-	TRBJ1-5	TRBV7-8	-	TGTGCCAGCATCCGATCGGGCCATCCTAGCAATCAGCCCCAGCATTTT	CASIRSGHPSNQPQHF
-	TRBJ1-1	TRBV11-3	-	TGTGCCAGCAGCTTAGGGCTGCAAGGGAACACTGAAGCTTTCTTT	CASSLGLQGNTEAFF
-	TRBJ2-7	TRBV15	-	TGTGCCACCAGCGGAGGCAGCGGGCAAGACGCCCAGTACTTC	CATSGGSGQDAQYF
TRBD1	TRBJ1-1	TRBV13	few	TGTGCCAGCAGCTCACGGGACAGGGGCTTGAACACTGAAGCTTTCTTT	CASSSRDRGLNTEAFF
-	TRBJ1-2	TRBV7-3	-	TGCGCCAGCAGCCAAGATGGAGCAGGAGCTAACTATGGCTACACCTTC	CASSQDGAGANYGYTF
-	TRBJ2-3	TRBV15	few	TGTGCCAGCAGCTTAGCTGGTCGTCACGATACGCAGTATTTT	CASSLAGRHDTQYF
TRBD1	TRBJ1-2	TRBV6-5	-	TGTGCCAGCAGGTTCAGACAGGGGAACTATGGCTACACCTTC	CASRFRQGNYGYTF
-	TRBJ2-7	TRBV10-3	-	TGTGCCATCAGTGAAGGGACGGAACTCTACGAGCAGTACTTC	CAISEGTELYEQYF
TRBD2	TRBJ2-1	TRBV7-6	once	TGTGCCAGCAGCCCGGCGGGGGATAACGCCTACGATGAGCAGTTCTTC	CASSPAGDNAYDEQFF
-	TRBJ2-3	TRBV2	-	TGTGCCAGCAGTGAAGCGGGAGTTCACGATCCGCAGTATTTT	CASSEAGVHDPQYF
-	TRBJ2-5	TRBV15	-	TGTGCCACCAGCGGAGACAGCGACAAAGAGACCCAGTACTTC	CATSGDSDKETQYF
-	TRBJ2-3	TRBV5-8	few	TGTGCCAGCAGCTTTCAAAGAAATACGCAGTATTTT	CASSFQRNTQYF
-	TRBJ2-3	TRBV7-9	-	TGTGCCAGCAGCGCACAGGGACCGAGGGGAGATACGCAGTATTTT	CASSAQGPRGDTQYF
-	TRBJ2-1	TRBV7-9	-	TGTGCCAGCAGCTTAGTACCGGGCGCCTTCAATGAGCAGTTCTTC	CASSLVPGAFNEQFF
-	TRBJ1-6	TRBV7-3	-	TGTGCCACCAGCAGCGGCAGGGGTAATGCTCCCCTCCATTTT	CATSSGRGNAPLHF
-	TRBJ1-1	TRBV7-9	-	TGTGCCAGCAGCTTTCAAAGAAGCGGGGCAATGAACACTGAAGCTTTCTTT	CASSFQRSGAMNTEAFF
-	TRBJ2-5	TRBV15	-	TGTGCCACCAGTAGGCAAAGGACAGCGGATGCCCAGTACTTC	CATSRQRTADAQYF
-	TRBJ1-1	TRBV7-2	once	TGTGCCAGCAGCTTGGGTCTGACAAATAACACTGAAGCTTTCTTT	CASSLGLTNNTEAFF
TRBD2	TRBJ2-1	TRBV5-4	-	TGTGCCAGCAGCTTTACTAGCGCTAGCTCCTACAATGAGCAGTTCTTC	CASSFTSASSYNEQFF
-	TRBJ2-5	TRBV7-3	once	TGTGCCAGCAGCTTAATACCTGGGGAGACCCAGTACTTC	CASSLIPGETQYF
TRBD2	TRBJ2-1	TRBV20-1	-	TGCAGTGCATGGACTAGCGGGATCCATGAGCAGTTCTTC	CSAWTSGIHEQFF
-	TRBJ2-1	TRBV7-8	-	TGTGCCAGTAGTCTAACTAGGGGGAAAAATACGCAGTTCTTC	CASSLTRGKNTQFF
-	TRBJ2-7	TRBV5-6	-	TGTGCCAGCAGCTTGGAGGGGGGGACCTACGAGCAGTACTTC	CASSLEGGTYEQYF
-	TRBJ2-5	TRBV7-2	-	TGTGCCAGCAGTCCTACAGGGACCTCTACGGGCACCCATTACTTC	CASSPTGTSTGTHYF
-	TRBJ1-6	TRBV12-3/TRBV12-4	few	TGTGCCAGCAGTTTAGGAGGGCCAAATTCACCCCTCCACTTT	CASSLGGPNSPLHF
-	TRBJ2-3	TRBV29-1	few	TGCAGCGTTGGGGTGACGGACACAGATACGCAGTATTTT	CSVGVTDTDTQYF
-	TRBJ1-1	TRBV2	-	TGTGCCAGCAGCTTAGCGGGGAGCGTGACCGCTGAAGCTTTCTTT	CASSLAGSVTAEAFF
-	TRBJ2-1	TRBV24-1	-	TGTGCCAGCAGTGACAAGGACGGAGACGGTCAGGATGAGCAGTTCTTC	CASSDKDGDGQDEQFF
-	TRBJ2-3	TRBV7-6	-	TGTGCCAGCAGCTTAGCCCACGGGACCGAAAAGACCCAGTTT	CASSLAHGTEKTQF
TRBD2	TRBJ2-7	TRBV29-1	few	TGCAGCGTTGAGGGAGTGGCGGGAGGGACCTACGAGCAGTACTTC	CSVEGVAGGTYEQYF
-	TRBJ2-5	TRBV5-6	-	TGTGCCAGCAGCCTCGTCACCGAGCAAGAGACCCAGTACTTC	CASSLVTEQETQYF
-	TRBJ2-7	TRBV2	once	TGTGCCAGCAGCGAGACCTACAACGAGCAGTACTTC	CASSETYNEQYF
-	TRBJ1-5	TRBV12-3/TRBV12-4	-	TGTGCCAGCAGTTTGAGGGGATGGCAGCCCCAGCATTTT	CASSLRGWQPQHF
-	TRBJ1-1	TRBV7-9	-	TGTGCCAGCAGCTTACAAGGATGTGGGCGGGGGGACGCTGAAGCTTTCTTT	CASSLQGCGRGDAEAFF
-	TRBJ2-3	TRBV5-6	-	TGTGCCAGCAGCCATACGGGCGCAGATACGCAGTATTTT	CASSHTGADTQYF
-	TRBJ2-3	TRBV2	-	TGTGCCAGTAGAAAAGACATAATGAACACAGATACGCAGTATTTT	CASRKDIMNTDTQYF
-	TRBJ2-3	TRBV11-3	few	TGTGCCAGCAGCTTAGATGTAACAGCCGATACGCAGTATTTT	CASSLDVTADTQYF
TRBD2	TRBJ2-3	TRBV5-5	-	TGTGCCAGCAGCGAAGGGGCGAGCGGGAGTAGGAATACGCAGTATTTT	CASSEGASGSRNTQYF
-	TRBJ2-1	TRBV2	-	TGTGCCAGCAGTGATGTGGGGAATGAGGAGCAGTTC	CASSDVGNEEQF
TRBD1	TRBJ2-3	TRBV7-9	-	TGTGCCAGCGGCTATGAGGGCACAGGGGGGCAGTATTTT	CASGYEGTGGQYF